The clone carrying this TCR beta chain was found many times. V lost 7 bases to trimming and J lost 2 bases; unmatched junction nucleotides: 6. This CDR3 comprises 15 residues. CDR1 and CDR2 (germline): KGHDR, SFDVKD. This specimen belongs to a study of T cells after yellow fever vaccination. A process of 5'RACE template switching, which added a universal primer site and UMIs, was used to make TCR cDNA. TCRdb re-called the 5' RACE reads with MiXCR, one entry per CDR3 protein. The sample records about 220,000 distinct CDR3 sequences, under 3.5% being singletons. This TCR was recovered from a man younger than 35 who received the YFV17D yellow fever vaccine. V is TRBV24-1 and J is TRBJ2-3; 9 bases map to TRBD1. Sequencing used CD4+ T cells sorted from PBMCs, obtained 10 days after the yellow fever booster vaccination. In DNA form, the CDR3 reads TGTGCCACCAGGTCCGGGACAGGGAACACAGATACGCAGTATTTT. It translates to CATRSGTGNTDTQYF.